The clone carrying this T cell receptor (beta chain) was recorded once. The antigen is unknown. This CDR3 is 16 amino acids long. Germline CDR1 LGHNA, CDR2 YSLEER. Trimming pared 1 base from V and 0 bases from J, leaving 9 bases between. The sample belongs to a study of OX40 agonist ivuxolimab in advanced cancers. General study results and limits: Circulating CD4+ and CD8+ T cells showed clonal expansion by week 6 at 0.1 to 3.0 mg/kg.

Peripheral blood came from all dose cohorts at three timepoints. TCRdb's copy holds only in-frame clones and misses some; the assay was immunoSEQ multiplex PCR. The table lists about 40,000 clones, 65% to 90% of them singletons. The receptor comes from an adult with an advanced solid tumor such as melanoma, head and neck, liver or kidney cancer. Specimen: CD4+ or CD8+ T cells sorted from blood, collected in a trial of the OX40 agonist ivuxolimab. V gene TRBV4-3 combines with J gene TRBJ2-2; D remains unclear. The CDR3 spells CASSQVSIANTGELFF. CDR3 nucleotide sequence: TGCGCCAGCAGCCAAGTATCTATCGCGAACACCGGGGAGCTGTTTTTT.